This is a list of T cell receptor beta chains from one sample in a study of T cell changes during pregnancy in multiple sclerosis. TCRdb's table, derived via immunoSEQ multiplex PCR, lists solely in-frame clones and lacks some. The sample consists of about 67,000 clones, about 90% of them appearing once. The sequences come from peripheral blood, collected in the first trimester of pregnancy. These receptors were obtained from a female donor with multiple sclerosis, enrolled in a pregnancy study. CDR3s include the opening cysteine and the closing phenylalanine or tryptophan. Each record gives: clone size, CDR3 length, D gene, J gene, V gene, CDR3 protein, CDR3 DNA. A D gene is named only where the DNA matches it firmly. Part of the rows lack a size; the others show once, few, many or a class for expanded clones.

>-|13|-|TRBJ2-7|TRBV27
CASSLLGGREQYF
TGTGCCAGCAGTTTATTAGGTGGGCGCGAGCAGTACTTC
>-|17|-|TRBJ2-1|TRBV10-2
CASRDTLPGERANEQFF
TGCGCCAGCCGCGACACGCTTCCCGGGGAGCGCGCGAATGAGCAGTTCTTC
>-|15|-|TRBJ2-3|TRBV5-6
CASTLRQGPADTQYF
TGTGCCAGCACCCTGAGGCAGGGCCCAGCAGATACGCAGTATTTT
>-|16|TRBD1|TRBJ1-2|TRBV7-8
CASSLRRRQGDDGYTF
TGTGCCAGCAGCTTAAGACGGCGGCAGGGGGACGATGGCTACACCTTC
>-|14|-|TRBJ1-5|TRBV18
CASSPGQTNQPQHF
TGTGCCAGCTCGCCAGGACAGACCAATCAGCCCCAGCATTTT
>once|15|TRBD2|TRBJ2-5|TRBV13
CASSLRLAGRETQYF
TGTGCCAGCAGCTTACGGCTAGCGGGCCGAGAGACCCAGTACTTC
>-|15|-|TRBJ1-6|TRBV5-6
CASSLSGSYNSPLHF
TGTGCCAGCAGCCTATCGGGCTCCTATAATTCACCCCTCCACTTT
>once|15|TRBD1|TRBJ1-5|TRBV19
CASRTTGVSNQPQHF
TGTGCCAGTAGGACGACAGGGGTTAGCAATCAGCCCCAGCATTTT
>-|14|-|TRBJ2-7|TRBV11-2
CASSLESVHYEQYF
TGTGCCAGCAGCTTAGAATCTGTACACTACGAGCAGTACTTC
>-|13|-|TRBJ1-2|TRBV14
CASSRDRFYGYTF
TGTGCCAGCAGCCGCGACAGATTCTATGGCTACACCTTC
>once|14|TRBD1|TRBJ2-3|TRBV19
CASTMTGGTDTQYF
TGTGCCAGTACCATGACAGGGGGCACAGATACGCAGTATTTT
>-|16|TRBD2|TRBJ2-7|TRBV27
CASSQLSLAGARGQYF
TGTGCCAGCAGTCAGCTTTCGCTAGCGGGGGCTAGGGGGCAGTACTTC
>-|15|-|TRBJ1-1|TRBV5-6
CASSAPGRVGTEAFF
TGTGCCAGCAGCGCCCCAGGGAGGGTTGGTACTGAAGCTTTCTTT
>-|14|-|TRBJ1-1|TRBV7-9
CASSPPGGGGSAFF
TGTGCCAGCAGCCCCCCGGGCGGGGGAGGATCAGCTTTCTTT
>-|17|TRBD1|TRBJ1-5|TRBV15
CATSRDRGSVSNQPQHF
TGTGCCACCAGCAGGGACAGGGGGTCGGTAAGCAATCAGCCCCAGCATTTT
>-|13|-|TRBJ2-5|TRBV27
CASRTDGAGAQYF
TGTGCCAGCAGGACCGACGGCGCAGGGGCCCAGTACTTC
>once|15|TRBD1|TRBJ2-1|TRBV5-1
CASSLLGTDYNEQFF
TGCGCCAGCAGCTTGCTCGGGACAGACTACAATGAGCAGTTCTTC
>once|13|-|TRBJ2-7|TRBV7-3
CASSLSSQGEQYF
TGTGCCAGCAGCTTAAGTTCTCAGGGCGAGCAGTACTTC
>few|14|-|TRBJ1-1|TRBV9
CASSFGVVNTEAFF
TGTGCCAGCAGCTTTGGAGTTGTGAACACTGAAGCTTTCTTT
>once|16|-|TRBJ1-1|TRBV19
CASSFKGRFGNTEAFF
TGTGCCAGTAGTTTCAAGGGGCGTTTCGGGAACACTGAAGCTTTCTTT
>-|14|-|TRBJ1-1|TRBV18
CASSSRGTDTEAFF
TGTGCCAGTTCATCGCGGGGTACAGACACTGAAGCTTTCTTT
>few|13|-|TRBJ1-5|TRBV6-4
CASSQGSNQPQHF
TGTGCCAGCAGCCAGGGTAGCAATCAGCCCCAGCATTTT
>-|11|-|TRBJ2-4|TRBV20-1
CSARTKNIQYF
TGCTCAGCTAGGACCAAAAACATTCAGTACTTC
>once|18|TRBD2|TRBJ2-1|TRBV9
CASSAGLAGGMSYNEQFF
TGTGCCAGCAGCGCGGGACTAGCGGGAGGAATGTCCTACAATGAGCAGTTCTTC
>-|14|TRBD1|TRBJ1-2|TRBV5-4
CASSSTGTNYGYTF
TGTGCCAGCAGTTCGACAGGGACGAACTATGGCTACACCTTC
>-|14|TRBD1|TRBJ1-2|TRBV2
CASSGQGATYGYTF
TGTGCCAGCAGTGGCCAGGGGGCGACCTATGGCTACACCTTC
>-|14|TRBD1|TRBJ2-3|TRBV6-5
CASSYSTGTDTQYF
TGTGCCAGCAGTTACTCGACAGGGACAGATACGCAGTATTTT
>-|14|-|TRBJ2-3|TRBV6-5
CASAPGHSTDTQYF
TGTGCCAGCGCTCCGGGACATAGCACAGATACGCAGTATTTT
>-|16|-|TRBJ2-3|TRBV28
CASSLWAGGSTDTQYF
TGTGCCAGCAGTTTATGGGCAGGTGGGAGCACAGATACGCAGTATTTT
>-|15|TRBD2|TRBJ2-5|TRBV25-1
CASSEGLAGVETQYF
TGTGCCAGCAGTGAGGGACTAGCGGGAGTTGAGACCCAGTACTTC
>-|15|TRBD1|TRBJ1-6|TRBV6-5
CASSYGRTGGSPLHF
TGTGCCAGCAGTTACGGTCGGACAGGGGGTTCACCCCTCCACTTT
>-|19|TRBD1|TRBJ1-3|TRBV5-1
CASSLSTGTGFTSGNTIYF
TGCGCCAGCAGCCTATCTACCGGGACAGGGTTTACATCTGGAAACACCATATATTTT